This T cell receptor (beta chain) appears in the sequencing data of a study of blood T cell repertoires in COVID-19. Across the whole study: The United States, Italy and Spain were the sources of the acute and convalescent COVID-19 samples. From T cells, B-cell-depleted T cells, or PBMCs came the material, which was cDNA or gDNA.

V lost 4 bases and J lost 4; bases outside the gene matches: 11. The CDR3 contains 17 residues. Authors' methods: The assay estimated nucleated cells by amplifying reference gene primers. Profiling relied on immunoSEQ multiplex PCR, and the TCRdb table lists in-frame clones only, not all of them. V, J and clone size derive from that table, while D and trimming were established from the DNA sequence. The sample yields roughly 250,000 clones, around 81% seen once. The sequenced material came from peripheral blood. This chain uses TRBV5-3 with TRBJ2-3; 11 bases line up with TRBD1. TRBV5-3 is annotated as an ORF whose role is uncertain. This clonotype was obtained from a woman between 55 and 75 years old with active or convalescent COVID-19. The CDR3 here is CARSPRTGGSGADTQYF. Written as DNA, the CDR3 is TGTGCCAGAAGCCCGAGGACAGGGGGCAGTGGTGCAGATACGCAGTATTTT.